This T cell receptor beta chain was documented in a study of memory CD4+ T cells and cytomegalovirus serostatus (dated by TCRdb to 2018 to 2020). Some background on the complete study: The cohort included approximately 35 healthy adults from Belgium, of whom 9 were CMV seropositive and some 24 were CMV seronegative. CD4+ memory TCRbeta repertoires of a Belgian cohort with known cytomegalovirus serostatus were sequenced in order to replicate a published TCR-based CMV serostatus classifier. What the research found in general, with its limitations: Only CD4+CD45RO+ memory cells were sequenced, in contrast to the original study, in which naive and memory CD4+ and CD8+ populations were covered. Among the roughly 160 previously reported CMV-associated TCRbeta sequences, 60 to 70 showed up in the CD4+ memory repertoires, with each one found in between one and five individuals. On the Belgian cohort, the classifier based on the original framework reached a median bootstrapped AUC of approximately 0.94, with a 95% CI of 0.76-1.00. Results were interpreted as suggesting that the CMV-associated TCR signature is largely present in the CD4+ memory repertoire. CMV serostatus prediction reached a median bootstrapped AUC of about 0.94 with the original framework and just over 0.9 with a US-trained random forest.

A FACSAria II was used to sort memory CD4+ T cells, defined as single viable CD3+CD4+CD8-CD45RO+ cells. CMV serostatus was determined with a Roche Elecsys assay detecting serum IgG against CMV pp150, pp28, p38 and p52. After thawing, total CD4+ T cells were enriched by positive selection with CD4 magnetic microbeads. The samples came from a different study that was designed specifically to examine the CD4+ T cell memory repertoire. Peripheral blood mononuclear cells were isolated and cryopreserved according to standard operating procedures, and serum was kept at -80 degrees C. The staining used CD3-PerCP (BW264/56), CD4-APC (RPA-T4), CD45RO-PE (UCHT1) and CD8-Pacific Orange (3B5) antibodies, and Sytox blue was used to exclude non-viable cells. With respect to this clone: Its antigen has not been determined. No base quality values were provided; no much bigger clone lies one nucleotide off.

V is clipped by 1 base and J by 10 bases, and the sequence between their germline boundaries is 10 bases long. The CDR3 goes from the cysteine to the phenylalanine over 12 residues. Of the read, only the CDR3 DNA is kept; its 36 bases are in frame from base 1. In the germline V gene, CDR1 corresponds to MDHEN and CDR2 to SYDVKM. The Quick-DNA Microprep Kit was used to extract genomic DNA from the sorted cells. Amplification of TCRbeta DNA was done with the immunoSEQ hsTCRbeta kit, following the protocol from the manufacturer. TCRbeta libraries were sequenced on an Illumina MiSeq instrument. The original pipeline was this. Once out-of-frame sequences had been removed, approximately 2,000,000 distinct TCRbeta sequences were left, which works out to an average of around 67,000 per individual. Each individual was scored by the count of 150 to 200 previously reported CMV-associated TCRbeta sequences and the total productive distinct TCRbeta count. A beta-binomial model was reimplemented in Python, and scikit-learn random forests with default parameters were trained on US cohort data. Classifier performance on the Belgian cohort was summarized as median AUC with percentile confidence intervals calculated over 10,000 bootstrap iterations. TCRdb's version of the immuneACCESS table is confined to in-frame rearrangements and falls short of the full clone set. An unresolved V gene accounts for under half of the shortfall where checked; the remainder is of unknown origin. The DNA gave D and trimming, while V, J and clone size come from that table. This sample has some 57,000 clones in its table, and 70% to 80% of those were observed once. About 0.86% of the sample goes to the ten largest clones.

Material: memory CD4+ T cells from blood. The source is an adult in good health and CMV-seronegative. The receptor chain draws on TRBV28 and TRBJ1-2, with a weak D call of TRBD1 (5 bases match). The CDR3 region: CASSLYAGDYTF. In nucleotide form, the sequence is TGTGCCAGCAGTTTATACGCGGGGGACTACACCTTC.